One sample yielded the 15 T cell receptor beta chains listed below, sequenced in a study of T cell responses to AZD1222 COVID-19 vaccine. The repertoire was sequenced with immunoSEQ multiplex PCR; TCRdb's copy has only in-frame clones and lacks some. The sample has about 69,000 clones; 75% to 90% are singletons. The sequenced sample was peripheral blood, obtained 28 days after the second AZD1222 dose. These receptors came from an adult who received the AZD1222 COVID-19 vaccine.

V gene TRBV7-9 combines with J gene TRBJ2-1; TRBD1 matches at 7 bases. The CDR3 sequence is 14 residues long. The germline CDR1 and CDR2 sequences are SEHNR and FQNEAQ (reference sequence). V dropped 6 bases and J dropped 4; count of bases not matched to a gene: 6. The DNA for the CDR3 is TGTGCCAGCAGTGATGGGGACAGTTACAATGAGCAGTTCTTC. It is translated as CASSDGDSYNEQFF.

CDR3 in amino acids: CASSLHKRDIQYF. CDR3 coding DNA: TGTGCCAGCAGTCTACATAAAAGAGACATTCAGTACTTC. The chain combines TRBV12-3 or TRBV12-4 with TRBJ2-4, with D unclear. This CDR3 is 13 amino acids long. V was cut by 5 bases and J by 8 bases, with 13 bases left in between.

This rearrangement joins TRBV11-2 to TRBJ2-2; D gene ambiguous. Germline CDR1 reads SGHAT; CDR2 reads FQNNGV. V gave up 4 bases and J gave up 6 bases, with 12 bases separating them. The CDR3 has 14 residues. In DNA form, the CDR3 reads TGTGCCAGCAGCTCCCTATCACGACCCGGGGAGCTGTTTTTT. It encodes CASSSLSRPGELFF.

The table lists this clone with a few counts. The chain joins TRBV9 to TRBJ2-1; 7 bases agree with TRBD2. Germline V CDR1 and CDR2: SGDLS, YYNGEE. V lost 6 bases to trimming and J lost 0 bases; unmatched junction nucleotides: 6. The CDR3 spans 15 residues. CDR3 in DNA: TGTGCCAGCAACCCGGGGGGTTTCTCCTACAATGAGCAGTTCTTC. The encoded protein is CASNPGGFSYNEQFF.

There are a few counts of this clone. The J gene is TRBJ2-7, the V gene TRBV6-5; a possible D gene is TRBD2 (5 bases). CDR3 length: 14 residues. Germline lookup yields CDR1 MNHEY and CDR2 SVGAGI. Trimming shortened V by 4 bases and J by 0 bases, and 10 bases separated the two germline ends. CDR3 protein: CASSLSGYSYEQYF. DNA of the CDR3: TGTGCCAGCAGTTTGTCGGGATACTCCTACGAGCAGTACTTC.

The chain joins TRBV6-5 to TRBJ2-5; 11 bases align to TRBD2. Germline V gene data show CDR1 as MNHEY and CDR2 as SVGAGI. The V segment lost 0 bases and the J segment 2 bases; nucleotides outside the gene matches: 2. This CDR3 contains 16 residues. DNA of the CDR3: TGTGCCAGCAGTTACTCGAGACTAGCGGGGCAAGAGACCCAGTACTTC. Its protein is CASSYSRLAGQETQYF.

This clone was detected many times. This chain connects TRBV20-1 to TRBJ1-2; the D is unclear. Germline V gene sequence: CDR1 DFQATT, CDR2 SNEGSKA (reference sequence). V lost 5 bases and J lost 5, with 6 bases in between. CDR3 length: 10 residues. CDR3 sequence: CSAPSYGYTF. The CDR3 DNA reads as TGCAGTGCTCCCTCTTATGGCTACACCTTC.

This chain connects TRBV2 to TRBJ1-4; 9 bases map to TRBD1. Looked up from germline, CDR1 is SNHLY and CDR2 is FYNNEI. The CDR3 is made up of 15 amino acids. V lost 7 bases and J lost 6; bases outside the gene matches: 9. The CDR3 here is CASKLTGGAYEKLFF. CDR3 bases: TGTGCCAGCAAACTAACAGGGGGCGCATATGAAAAACTGTTTTTT.

CDR3 region: CASSQGRQETQYF. DNA for the CDR3: TGTGCCAGCAGCCAAGGTCGTCAAGAGACCCAGTACTTC. V usage is TRBV3-1 (or the pseudogene TRBV3-2) and J usage is TRBJ2-5, with D unresolved. Trimming removed 1 base from V and 2 bases from J, with 5 bases in between. The V gene's germline CDR1 is LGHDT and CDR2 YNNKEL (reference sequence). The CDR3 totals 13 residues.

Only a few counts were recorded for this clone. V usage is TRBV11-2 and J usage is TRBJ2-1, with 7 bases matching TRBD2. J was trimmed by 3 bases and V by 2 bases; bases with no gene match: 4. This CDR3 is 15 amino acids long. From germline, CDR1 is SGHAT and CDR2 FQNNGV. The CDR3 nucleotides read TGTGCCAGCAGCTTATGGCCTAGCGGCTACAATGAGCAGTTCTTC. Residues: CASSLWPSGYNEQFF.

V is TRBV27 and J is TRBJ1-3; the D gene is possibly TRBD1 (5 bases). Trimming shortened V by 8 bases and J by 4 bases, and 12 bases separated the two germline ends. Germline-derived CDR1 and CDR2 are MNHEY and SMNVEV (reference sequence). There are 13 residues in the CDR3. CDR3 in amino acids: CASSRGNGNTIYF. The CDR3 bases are TGTGCCAGCTCTCGGGGGAACGGAAACACCATATATTTT.

The CDR3 region has the DNA TGTGCCAGCAGCCAAGTATTTCGAGAGACCCAGTACTTC. Its protein is CASSQVFRETQYF. The chain has TRBV14 and TRBJ2-5; D is unclear. CDR3 length equals 13 residues. The germline CDR1 and CDR2 sequences are SGHDN and FVKESK. V was pared by 1 base and J by 4 bases, with 7 bases between.

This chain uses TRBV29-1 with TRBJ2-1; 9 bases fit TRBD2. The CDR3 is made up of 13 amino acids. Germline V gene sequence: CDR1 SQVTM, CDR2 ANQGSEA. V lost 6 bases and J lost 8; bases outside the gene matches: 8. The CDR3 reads CSVAPSGADEQFF. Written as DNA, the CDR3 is TGCAGCGTGGCCCCTAGCGGGGCGGATGAGCAGTTCTTC.

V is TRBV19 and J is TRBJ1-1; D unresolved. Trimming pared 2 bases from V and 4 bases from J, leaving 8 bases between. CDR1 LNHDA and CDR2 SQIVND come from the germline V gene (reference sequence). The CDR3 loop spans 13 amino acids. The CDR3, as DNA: TGTGCCAGTAGTATACTGGGAGCCACTGAAGCTTTCTTT. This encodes CASSILGATEAFF.

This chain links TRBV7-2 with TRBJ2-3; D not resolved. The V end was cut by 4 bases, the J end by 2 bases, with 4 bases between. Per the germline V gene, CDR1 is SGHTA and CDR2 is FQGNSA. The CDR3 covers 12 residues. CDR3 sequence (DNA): TGTGCCAGCAGCTCTTTCACAGATACGCAGTATTTT. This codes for CASSSFTDTQYF.